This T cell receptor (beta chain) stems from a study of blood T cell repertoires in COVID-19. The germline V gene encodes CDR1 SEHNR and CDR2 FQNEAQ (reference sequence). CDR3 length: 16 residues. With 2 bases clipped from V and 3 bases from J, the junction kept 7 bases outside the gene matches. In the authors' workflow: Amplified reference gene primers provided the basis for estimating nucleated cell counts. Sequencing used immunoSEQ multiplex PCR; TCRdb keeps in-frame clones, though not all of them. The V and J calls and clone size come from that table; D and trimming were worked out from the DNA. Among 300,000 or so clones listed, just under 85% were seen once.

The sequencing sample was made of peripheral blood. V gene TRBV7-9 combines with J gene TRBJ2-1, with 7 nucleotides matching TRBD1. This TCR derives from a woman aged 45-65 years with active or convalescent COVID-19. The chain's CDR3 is CASSLYQGVDYNEQFF. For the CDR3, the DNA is TGTGCCAGCAGCTTATATCAGGGGGTAGACTACAATGAGCAGTTCTTC.